This T cell receptor beta chain originates from a study of CD8 T cells in ankylosing spondylitis. A remark on this clonotype: Its antigen is currently unknown.

MiXCR, run by TCRdb on the 5' RACE reads, gives a single entry per CDR3 protein. The top ten hold approximately 1% of the sample, which has hundreds of thousands of distinct CDR3 sequences, 15% to 20% seen once. Germline CDR1 reads MNHNS; CDR2 reads SASEGT. Trimming took 5 bases from V and 8 from J; bases not matched to a gene: 6. The length of the CDR3 is 14 residues. Study-level points and caveats: For ankylosing spondylitis blood, a TCR beta motif of 7 or 8 highly homologous variants appeared characteristic.

This sequence was found in a male donor with ankylosing spondylitis. Sequencing was carried out using blood, either unsorted or a sorted T cell fraction (not recorded which). V gene TRBV6-1 combines with J gene TRBJ1-2; TRBD1 matches 12 bases. CDR3 sequence (DNA): TGTGCCAGCAGTCAGGGACAGGGGGCTGTGGGCTACACCTTC. Translation: CASSQGQGAVGYTF.